The 3 T cell receptor beta chains below come from one sample, sequenced in a study of T cell clonotyping in hematopoietic cell transplantation. Method: immunoSEQ multiplex PCR; TCRdb's copy keeps in-frame clones and lacks some. The sample consists of 25,000 to 35,000 clones, nearly 97% of them appearing once. Sample: peripheral blood mononuclear cells. The source of these receptors is a man aged 45-65 years in good health. Some clones in this sample may be carry-over from other donors' samples.

The V and J genes are TRBV27 and TRBJ1-2; tentatively, D is TRBD1 (5 bases). V lost 3 bases to trimming and J lost 6 bases, with 11 bases between them. The CDR3 is made up of 13 amino acids. In germline, CDR1 is MNHEY, CDR2 SMNVEV (reference sequence). The CDR3 DNA sequence: TGTGCCAGCAGTTTCGTACTGGGGCATGGCTACACCTTC. Its protein product is CASSFVLGHGYTF.

This chain links TRBV27 with TRBJ2-7, with a tentative D call TRBD1 (5 bases). Germline CDR1 and CDR2: MNHEY and SMNVEV (reference sequence). The CDR3 consists of 14 residues. Trimming shortened V by 2 bases and J by 1 base, and 9 bases separated the two germline ends. The CDR3 reads CASSLTGNSYEQYF. The CDR3 coding sequence is TGTGCCAGCAGTTTAACAGGAAATTCCTACGAGCAGTACTTC.

CDR3 region: CASRESFREKLFF. The DNA for the CDR3 is TGTGCCAGCAGGGAATCGTTCAGGGAAAAACTGTTTTTT. This rearrangement joins TRBV6-5 to TRBJ1-4, with D uncertain. Deletions cut 6 bases from V and 8 bases from J, with 13 bases between. The CDR3 length is 13 residues. In germline, CDR1 is MNHEY, CDR2 SVGAGI.